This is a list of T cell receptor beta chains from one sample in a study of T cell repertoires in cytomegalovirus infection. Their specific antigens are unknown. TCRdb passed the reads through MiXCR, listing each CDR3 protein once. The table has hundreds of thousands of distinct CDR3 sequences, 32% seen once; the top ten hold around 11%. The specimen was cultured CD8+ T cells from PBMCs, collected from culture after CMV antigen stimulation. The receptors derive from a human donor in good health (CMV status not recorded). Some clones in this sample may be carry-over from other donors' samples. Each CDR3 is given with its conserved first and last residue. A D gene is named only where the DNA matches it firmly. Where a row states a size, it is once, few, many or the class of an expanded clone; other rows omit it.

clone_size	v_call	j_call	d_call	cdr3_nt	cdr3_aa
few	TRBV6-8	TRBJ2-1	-	TGTGCCAGCACTCTCGGCGGGAACAGGGGTTACAATGAGCAGTTCTTC	CASTLGGNRGYNEQFF
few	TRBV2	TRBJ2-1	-	TGTGCCAGCAGTGAATGGCGGAGCTCCTACAATGAGCAGTTCTTC	CASSEWRSSYNEQFF
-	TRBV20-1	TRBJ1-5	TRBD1	TGCAGTGCCGACGGGACAGTTTATAGCAATCAGCCCCAGCATTTT	CSADGTVYSNQPQHF
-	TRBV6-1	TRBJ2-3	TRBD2	TGTGCTAACAGGAAGGGGTGGCCGGCGGGGGGCACAGATACGCAGTATTTT	CANRKGWPAGGTDTQYF
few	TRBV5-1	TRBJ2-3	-	TGCGCCAGCAGCGAAATAACGGCCTATCCTAGCACAGATACGCAGTATTTT	CASSEITAYPSTDTQYF
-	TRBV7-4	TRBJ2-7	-	TGTGCCAGCAGTTCACAGGGAAACTCCTACGAGCAGTACTTC	CASSSQGNSYEQYF
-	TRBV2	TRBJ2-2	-	TGTGCCAGCAGCTGGACCGCCGAAGTGAACACCGGGGAGCTGTTTTTT	CASSWTAEVNTGELFF
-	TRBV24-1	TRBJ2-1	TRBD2	TGTGCCACCAGCAGCGGGGGTGGGAATGAGCGGTTCTTC	CATSSGGGNERFF
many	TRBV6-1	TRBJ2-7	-	TGTGCCAGCAGTCCATCTCTGGGCCTAGTTTCCTACGAGCAGTACTTC	CASSPSLGLVSYEQYF
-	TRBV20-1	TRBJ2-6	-	TGCAGTGCTCCCCCTCATAAATCTGGGGCCAACGTCCTGACTTTC	CSAPPHKSGANVLTF
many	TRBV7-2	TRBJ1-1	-	TGTGCCAGCAGCTCCTCGGACACTGAAGCTTTCTTT	CASSSSDTEAFF
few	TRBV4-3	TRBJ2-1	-	TGCGCCAGCAGCCAGCCGGGACAATACAATGAGCAGTTCTTC	CASSQPGQYNEQFF
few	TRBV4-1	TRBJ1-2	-	TGCGCCAGCAGCCAAGATAGGGGGACGGGGATTTCAAACTATGGCTACACCTTC	CASSQDRGTGISNYGYTF